The 4 T cell receptor beta chains below all came from one sample that was sequenced in a study of PD-1 blockade in classical Hodgkin lymphoma. Every one of the patients relapsed after autologous stem cell transplantation (brentuximab vedotin exposure was variable). Magnetic negative selection served to purify CD4+ T cells out of PBMCs that had been thawed. Data came from immunoSEQ multiplex PCR; TCRdb stores just in-frame clones and leaves some out. The sample has about 12,000 clones, approximately 79% seen once. Source: CD4+ T cells from blood, taken at baseline. The receptors stem from a human donor with classical Hodgkin lymphoma.

The chain couples TRBV4-3 to TRBJ2-3, with D perhaps matching TRBD2 (6 bases). Germline values: CDR1 LGHNA, CDR2 YSLEER. The CDR3 covers 17 residues. The V end was cut by 3 bases, the J end by 1 base, with 17 bases between. DNA for the CDR3: TGCGCCAGCAGCCATGGGTTTTGGGAGCGGGGCACAGATACGCAGTATTTT. Encoded protein: CASSHGFWERGTDTQYF.

V usage is TRBV7-6 and J usage is TRBJ2-3; TRBD1 matches at 7 bases. CDR3 size: 16 residues. The V segment lost 1 base and the J segment 0 bases; nucleotides outside the gene matches: 4. CDR1 is SGHVS and CDR2 is FNYEAQ in the germline V gene. The DNA of the CDR3 is TGTGCCAGCAGCTTAGGCCGACAGGGCAGCACAGATACGCAGTATTTT. Its protein is CASSLGRQGSTDTQYF.

The rearrangement links TRBV19 to TRBJ2-7; TRBD2 matches 13 bases. The CDR3 is 15 residues long. The germline CDR1 and CDR2 sequences are LNHDA and SQIVND (reference sequence). V dropped 6 bases and J dropped 7; count of bases not matched to a gene: 9. The CDR3 reads CASRTTSGGASEQYF. CDR3 DNA sequence: TGTGCCAGTAGGACAACTAGCGGGGGGGCCTCTGAGCAGTACTTC.

The chain links TRBV10-3 to TRBJ2-7; D is unresolved. Trimming left V 11 bases short and J 4 bases short, with 21 bases between. Germline lookup yields CDR1 ENHRY and CDR2 SYGVKD. The CDR3 sequence is 14 residues long. The CDR3 reads CASQGGRNPYEQYF. For the CDR3, the DNA is TGTGCCTCCCAAGGTGGCAGGAACCCTTACGAGCAGTACTTC.